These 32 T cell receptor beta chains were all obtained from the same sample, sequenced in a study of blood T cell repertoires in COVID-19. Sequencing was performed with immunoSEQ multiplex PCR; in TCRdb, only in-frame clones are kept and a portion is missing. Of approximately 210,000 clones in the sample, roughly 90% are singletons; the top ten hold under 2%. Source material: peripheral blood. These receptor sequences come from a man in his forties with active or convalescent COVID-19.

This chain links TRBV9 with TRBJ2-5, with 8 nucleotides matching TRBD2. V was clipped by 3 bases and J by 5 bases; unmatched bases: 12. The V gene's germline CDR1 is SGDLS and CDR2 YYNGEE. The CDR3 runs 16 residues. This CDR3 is CASSALSGIHSETQYF. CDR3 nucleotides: TGTGCCAGCAGCGCCCTTAGCGGGATCCACTCGGAGACCCAGTACTTC.

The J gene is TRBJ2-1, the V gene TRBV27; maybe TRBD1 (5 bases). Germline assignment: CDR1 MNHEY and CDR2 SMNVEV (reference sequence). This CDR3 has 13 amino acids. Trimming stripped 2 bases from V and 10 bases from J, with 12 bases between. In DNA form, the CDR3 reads TGTGCCAGCAGTTTAGTTGGGGCTGGGGAGCAGTTCTTC. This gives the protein CASSLVGAGEQFF.

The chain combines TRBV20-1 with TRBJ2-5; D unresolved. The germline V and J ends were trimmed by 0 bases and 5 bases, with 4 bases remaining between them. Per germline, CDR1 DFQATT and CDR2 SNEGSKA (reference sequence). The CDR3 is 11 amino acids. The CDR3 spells CSARDRETQYF. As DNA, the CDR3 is TGCAGTGCTAGAGATCGGGAGACCCAGTACTTC.

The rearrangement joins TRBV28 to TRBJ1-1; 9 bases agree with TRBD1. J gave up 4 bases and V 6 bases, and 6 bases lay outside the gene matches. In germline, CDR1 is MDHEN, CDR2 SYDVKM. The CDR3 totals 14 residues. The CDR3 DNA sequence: TGTGCCAGCAGGACAGGGGGGACTGTCACTGAAGCTTTCTTT. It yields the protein CASRTGGTVTEAFF. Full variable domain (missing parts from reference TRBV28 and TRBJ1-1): DVKVTQSSRYLVKRTGEKVFLECVQDMDHENMFWYRQDPGLGLRLIYFSYDVKMKEKGDIPEGYSVSREKKERFSLILESASTNQTSMYLCASRTGGTVTEAFFGQGTRLTVV.

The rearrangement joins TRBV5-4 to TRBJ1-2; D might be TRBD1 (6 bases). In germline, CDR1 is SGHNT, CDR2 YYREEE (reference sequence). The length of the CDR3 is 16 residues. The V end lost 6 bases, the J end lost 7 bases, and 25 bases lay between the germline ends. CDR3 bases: TGTGCCAGCACCACTCCCTCCGGGGGGCTGGCTAGTGGCTACACCTTC. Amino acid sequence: CASTTPSGGLASGYTF.

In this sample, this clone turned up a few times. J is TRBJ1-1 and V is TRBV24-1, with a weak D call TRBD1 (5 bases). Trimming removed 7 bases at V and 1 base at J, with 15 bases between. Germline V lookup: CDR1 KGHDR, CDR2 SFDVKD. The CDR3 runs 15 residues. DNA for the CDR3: TGTGCCACCAGCTCGAGGGGAGGAGGGAACACTGAAGCTTTCTTT. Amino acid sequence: CATSSRGGGNTEAFF.

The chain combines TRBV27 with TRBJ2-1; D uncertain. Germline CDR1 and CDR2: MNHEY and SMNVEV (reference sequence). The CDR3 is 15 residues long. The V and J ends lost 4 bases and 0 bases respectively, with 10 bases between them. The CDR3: CASSYEANSYNEQFF. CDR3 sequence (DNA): TGTGCCAGCAGTTATGAGGCAAACTCCTACAATGAGCAGTTCTTC.

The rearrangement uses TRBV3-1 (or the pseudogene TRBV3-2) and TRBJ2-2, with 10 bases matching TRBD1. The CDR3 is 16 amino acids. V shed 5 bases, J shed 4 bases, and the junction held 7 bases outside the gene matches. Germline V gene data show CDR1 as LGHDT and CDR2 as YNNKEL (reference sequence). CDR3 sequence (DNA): TGTGCCAGCAGCTTGACAGGGGGCGTCGGCACCGGGGAGCTGTTTTTT. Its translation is CASSLTGGVGTGELFF.

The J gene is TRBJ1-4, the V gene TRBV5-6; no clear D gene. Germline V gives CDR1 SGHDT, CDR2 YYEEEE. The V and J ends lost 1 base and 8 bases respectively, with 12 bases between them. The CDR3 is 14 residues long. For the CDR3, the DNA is TGTGCCAGCAGCTTGAGACTTGGTGGGGAAAAACTGTTTTTT. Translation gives CASSLRLGGEKLFF.

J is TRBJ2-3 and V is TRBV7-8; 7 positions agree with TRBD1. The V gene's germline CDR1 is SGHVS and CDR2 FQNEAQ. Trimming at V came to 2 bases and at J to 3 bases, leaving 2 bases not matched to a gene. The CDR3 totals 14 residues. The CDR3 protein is CASSLRQGTDTQYF. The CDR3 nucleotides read TGTGCCAGCAGCTTACGACAGGGAACAGATACGCAGTATTTT.

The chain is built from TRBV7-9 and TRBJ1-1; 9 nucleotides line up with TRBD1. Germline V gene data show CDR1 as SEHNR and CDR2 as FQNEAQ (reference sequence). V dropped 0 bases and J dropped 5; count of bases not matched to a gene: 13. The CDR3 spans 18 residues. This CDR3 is CASSLARRVWTGETEAFF. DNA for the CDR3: TGTGCCAGCAGCTTAGCGCGTCGGGTCTGGACAGGGGAGACTGAAGCTTTCTTT.

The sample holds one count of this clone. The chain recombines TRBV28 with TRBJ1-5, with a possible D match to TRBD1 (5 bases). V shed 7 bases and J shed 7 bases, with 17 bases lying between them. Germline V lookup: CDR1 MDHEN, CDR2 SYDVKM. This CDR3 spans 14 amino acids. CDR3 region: CASTPGLSGQPQHF. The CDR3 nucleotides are TGTGCCAGCACTCCAGGATTGTCAGGGCAGCCCCAGCATTTT.

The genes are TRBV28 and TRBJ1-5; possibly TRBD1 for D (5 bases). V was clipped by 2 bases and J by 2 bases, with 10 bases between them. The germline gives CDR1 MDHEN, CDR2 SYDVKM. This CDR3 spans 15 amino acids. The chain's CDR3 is CASSLQGNGNQPQHF. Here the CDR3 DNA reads TGTGCCAGCAGTTTACAGGGCAATGGCAATCAGCCCCAGCATTTT. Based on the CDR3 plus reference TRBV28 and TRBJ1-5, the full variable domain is DVKVTQSSRYLVKRTGEKVFLECVQDMDHENMFWYRQDPGLGLRLIYFSYDVKMKEKGDIPEGYSVSREKKERFSLILESASTNQTSMYLCASSLQGNGNQPQHFGDGTRLSIL.

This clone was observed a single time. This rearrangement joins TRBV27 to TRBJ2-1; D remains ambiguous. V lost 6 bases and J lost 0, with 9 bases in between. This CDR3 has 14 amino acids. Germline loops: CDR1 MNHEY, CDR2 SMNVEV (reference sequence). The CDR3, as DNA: TGTGCCAGCAGCTTGGTGAGCTCCTACAATGAGCAGTTCTTC. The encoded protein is CASSLVSSYNEQFF.

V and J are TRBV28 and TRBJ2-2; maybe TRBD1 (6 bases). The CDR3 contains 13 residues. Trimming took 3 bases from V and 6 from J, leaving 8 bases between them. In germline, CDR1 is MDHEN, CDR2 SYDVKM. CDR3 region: CASSFRGAGELFF. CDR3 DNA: TGTGCCAGCAGTTTCAGGGGAGCCGGGGAGCTGTTTTTT. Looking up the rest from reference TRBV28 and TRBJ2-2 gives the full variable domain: DVKVTQSSRYLVKRTGEKVFLECVQDMDHENMFWYRQDPGLGLRLIYFSYDVKMKEKGDIPEGYSVSREKKERFSLILESASTNQTSMYLCASSFRGAGELFFGEGSRLTVL.

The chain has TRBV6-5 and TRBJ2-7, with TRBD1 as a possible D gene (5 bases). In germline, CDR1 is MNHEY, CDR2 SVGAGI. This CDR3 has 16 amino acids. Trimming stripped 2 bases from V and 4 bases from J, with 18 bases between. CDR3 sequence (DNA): TGTGCCAGCAGTTACGAGTCAAAGGGGCAAAGTTACGAGCAGTACTTC. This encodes CASSYESKGQSYEQYF.

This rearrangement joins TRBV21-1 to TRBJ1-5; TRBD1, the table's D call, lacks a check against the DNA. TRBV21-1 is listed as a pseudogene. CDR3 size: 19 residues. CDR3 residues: CASSKGETGDAHSNQPQHF. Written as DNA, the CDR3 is TGTGCCAGCAGCAAAGGGGAGACAGGGGACGCCCATAGCAATCAGCCCCAGCATTTT.

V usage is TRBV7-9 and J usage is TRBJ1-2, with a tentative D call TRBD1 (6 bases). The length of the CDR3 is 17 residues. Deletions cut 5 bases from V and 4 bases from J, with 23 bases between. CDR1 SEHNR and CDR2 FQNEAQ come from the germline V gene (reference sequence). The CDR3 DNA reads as TGTGCCAGCAGCCTCGGATCGTACAGGGTCCCCCTCTATGGCTACACCTTC. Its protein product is CASSLGSYRVPLYGYTF.

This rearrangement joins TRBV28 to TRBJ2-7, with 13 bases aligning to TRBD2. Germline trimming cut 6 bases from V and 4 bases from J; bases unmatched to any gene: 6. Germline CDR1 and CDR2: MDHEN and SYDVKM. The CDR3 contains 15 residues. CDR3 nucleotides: TGTGCCAGCAGAATCGGGACTAGCGGGATTTACGAGCAGTACTTC. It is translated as CASRIGTSGIYEQYF.

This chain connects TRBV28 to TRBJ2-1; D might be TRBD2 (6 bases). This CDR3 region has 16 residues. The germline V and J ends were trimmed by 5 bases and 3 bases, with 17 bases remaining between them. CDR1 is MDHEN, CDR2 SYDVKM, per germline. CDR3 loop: CASSPSGATGYNEQFF. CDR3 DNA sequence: TGTGCCAGCAGTCCCTCGGGAGCGACCGGCTACAATGAGCAGTTCTTC.

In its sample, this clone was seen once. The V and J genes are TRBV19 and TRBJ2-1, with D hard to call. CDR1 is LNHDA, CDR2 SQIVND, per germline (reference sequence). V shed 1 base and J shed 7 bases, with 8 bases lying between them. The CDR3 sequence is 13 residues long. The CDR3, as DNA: TGTGCCAGTAGTATAGTCGCTACTAATGAGCAGTTCTTC. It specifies CASSIVATNEQFF.

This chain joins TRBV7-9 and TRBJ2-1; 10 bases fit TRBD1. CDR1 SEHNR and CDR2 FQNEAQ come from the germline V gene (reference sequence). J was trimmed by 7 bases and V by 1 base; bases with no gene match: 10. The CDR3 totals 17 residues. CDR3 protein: CASSLEGTGAARNEQFF. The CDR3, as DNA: TGTGCCAGCAGCTTAGAAGGGACAGGGGCCGCGCGGAATGAGCAGTTCTTC.

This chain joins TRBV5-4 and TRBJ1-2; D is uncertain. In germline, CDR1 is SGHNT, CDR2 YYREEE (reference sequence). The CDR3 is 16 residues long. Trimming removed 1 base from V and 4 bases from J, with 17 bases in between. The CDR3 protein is CASSLKTRGITYGYTF. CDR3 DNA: TGTGCCAGCAGCTTGAAGACCCGAGGCATCACCTATGGCTACACCTTC.

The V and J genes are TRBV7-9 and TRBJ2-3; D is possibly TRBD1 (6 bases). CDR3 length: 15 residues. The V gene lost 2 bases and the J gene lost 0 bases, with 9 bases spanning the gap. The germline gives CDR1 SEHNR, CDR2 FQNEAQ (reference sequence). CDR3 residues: CASSLIRGSTDTQYF. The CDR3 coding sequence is TGTGCCAGCAGCTTAATTAGGGGGAGCACAGATACGCAGTATTTT.

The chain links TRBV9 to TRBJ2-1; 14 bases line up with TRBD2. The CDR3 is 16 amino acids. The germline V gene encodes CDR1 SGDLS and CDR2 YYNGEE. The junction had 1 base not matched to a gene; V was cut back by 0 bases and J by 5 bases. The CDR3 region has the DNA TGTGCCAGCAGCGTAGTGGGACTAGCGGGGGACAATGAGCAGTTCTTC. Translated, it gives CASSVVGLAGDNEQFF.

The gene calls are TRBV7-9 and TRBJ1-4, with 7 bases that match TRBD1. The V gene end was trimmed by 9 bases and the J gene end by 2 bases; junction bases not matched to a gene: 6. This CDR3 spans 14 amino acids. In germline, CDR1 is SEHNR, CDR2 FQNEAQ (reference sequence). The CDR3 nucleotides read TGTGCCAGTACCCCGGGACAGACTAATGAAAAACTGTTTTTT. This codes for CASTPGQTNEKLFF.

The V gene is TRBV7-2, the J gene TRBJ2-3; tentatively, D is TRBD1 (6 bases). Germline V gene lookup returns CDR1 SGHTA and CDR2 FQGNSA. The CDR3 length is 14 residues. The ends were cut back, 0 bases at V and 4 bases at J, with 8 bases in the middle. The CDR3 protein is CASSLASGADTQYF. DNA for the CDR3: TGTGCCAGCAGCTTAGCCTCAGGGGCAGATACGCAGTATTTT. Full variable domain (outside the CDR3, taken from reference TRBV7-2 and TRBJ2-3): GAGVSQSPSNKVTEKGKDVELRCDPISGHTALYWYRQSLGQGLEFLIYFQGNSAPDKSGLPSDRFSAERTGGSVSTLTIQRTQQEDSAVYLCASSLASGADTQYFGPGTRLTVL.

The CDR3: CASSQTLNRYYGYTF. CDR3 nucleotides: TGTGCCAGCAGCCAAACACTGAACAGATACTATGGCTACACCTTC. V is TRBV5-8 and J is TRBJ1-2; unclear D gene. Trimming removed 4 bases at V and 3 bases at J, with 16 bases between. The CDR3 is made up of 15 amino acids. Germline CDR1 SGHTS, CDR2 YDEGEE.

The CDR3 sequence is CASVRGESSYEQYF. CDR3 sequence (DNA): TGTGCCAGCGTCCGGGGAGAGAGTTCCTACGAGCAGTACTTC. The genes are TRBV2 and TRBJ2-7, with a tentative D call TRBD2 (5 bases). The CDR3 has 14 amino acids. Germline CDR1 reads SNHLY; CDR2 reads FYNNEI. Deletions cut 8 bases from V and 1 base from J, with 15 bases between.

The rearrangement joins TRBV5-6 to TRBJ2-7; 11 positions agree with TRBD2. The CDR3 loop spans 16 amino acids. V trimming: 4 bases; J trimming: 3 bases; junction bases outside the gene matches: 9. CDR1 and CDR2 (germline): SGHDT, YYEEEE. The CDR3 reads CASSLGTSGEFYEQYF. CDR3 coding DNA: TGTGCCAGCAGCCTCGGGACTAGCGGAGAGTTCTACGAGCAGTACTTC.

CDR3 in amino acids: CASSSYFGGRVGEQYF. Written as DNA, the CDR3 is TGTGCCAGCAGCTCGTATTTTGGGGGGAGAGTCGGCGAGCAGTACTTC. The rearrangement uses TRBV7-6 and TRBJ2-7, with TRBD2 as a possible D gene (6 bases). V was trimmed by 4 bases and J by 6 bases, leaving 22 bases between them. CDR3 length: 16 amino acids. In germline, CDR1 is SGHVS, CDR2 FNYEAQ.

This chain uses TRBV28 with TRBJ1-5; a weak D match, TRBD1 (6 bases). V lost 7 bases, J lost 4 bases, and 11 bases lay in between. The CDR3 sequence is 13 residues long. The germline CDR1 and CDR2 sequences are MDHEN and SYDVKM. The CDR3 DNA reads TGTGCCAGCATCACGGACAGAAATCAGCCCCAGCATTTT. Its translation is CASITDRNQPQHF.